This passage covers 20 T cell receptor beta chains from one sample sequenced in a study of T cell repertoires in cytomegalovirus infection. MiXCR, applied by TCRdb to the reads, yields one record per CDR3 protein. Here the sample spans 200,000 to 300,000 distinct CDR3 sequences, roughly 10% being singletons. The sequencing input was PBMCs. These receptors were collected from a human donor in good health (CMV status not recorded). Some clones in this sample may be carry-over from other donors' samples.

This clonotype has at least ten counts. This chain connects TRBV5-1 to TRBJ2-4; no reliable D call. With 1 base removed from V and 4 bases from J, the gap between germline ends came to 9 bases. Germline assignment: CDR1 SGHRS and CDR2 YFSETQ. The CDR3 covers 14 residues. CDR3 sequence reads: CASSLSDGKNIQYF. The CDR3 nucleotides read TGCGCCAGCAGCTTGTCGGACGGAAAAAACATTCAGTACTTC. Full variable domain (outside the CDR3, taken from reference TRBV5-1 and TRBJ2-4): KAGVTQTPRYLIKTRGQQVTLSCSPISGHRSVSWYQQTPGQGLQFLFEYFSETQRNKGNFPGRFSGRQFSNSRSEMNVSTLELGDSALYLCASSLSDGKNIQYFGAGTRLSVL.

The chain uses TRBV20-1 and TRBJ2-1; 8 bases agree with TRBD2. The length of the CDR3 is 13 residues. CDR1 and CDR2 (germline): DFQATT, SNEGSKA (reference sequence). V gave up 3 bases and J gave up 10 bases; unmatched junction bases: 8. Here the CDR3 reads CSASRGGGREQFF. As DNA, the CDR3 is TGCAGTGCTAGTCGGGGGGGCGGGAGAGAGCAGTTCTTC.

This clonotype was observed many times. The chain is built from TRBV7-2 and TRBJ1-1; possible D gene TRBD1, 5 bases. Germline V gene lookup returns CDR1 SGHTA and CDR2 FQGNSA. The V end lost 1 base, the J end lost 3 bases, and 9 bases lay between the germline ends. The CDR3 spans 14 residues. The CDR3 loop is CASSLVGGDTEAFF. DNA for the CDR3: TGTGCCAGCAGCTTAGTGGGGGGAGACACTGAAGCTTTCTTT.

This clonotype was recorded a few times. CDR3 protein: CASSRPYNEQFF. The CDR3 DNA sequence: TGTGCCAGCAGCCGACCCTACAATGAGCAGTTCTTC. This sequence joins TRBV11-3 and TRBJ2-1; D not resolved. The CDR3 runs 12 residues. V shed 5 bases and J shed 2 bases, with 4 bases lying between them. Looked up from germline, CDR1 is SGHNT and CDR2 is YENEEA. The entire variable domain, with the rest obtained from reference TRBV11-3 and TRBJ2-1, is as follows: EAGVVQSPRYKIIEKKQPVAFWCNPISGHNTLYWYLQNLGQGPELLIRYENEEAVDDSQLPKDRFSAERLKGVDSTLKIQPAELGDSAVYLCASSRPYNEQFFGPGTRLTVL.

This clonotype was observed at least ten times. The chain joins TRBV7-2 to TRBJ2-5, with D uncertain. Germline V gene data show CDR1 as SGHTA and CDR2 as FQGNSA. The CDR3 extends over 15 amino acids. Trimming took 5 bases from V and 1 from J, leaving 14 bases between them. CDR3 in amino acids: CASSRRTQTQETQYF. The DNA of the CDR3 is TGTGCCAGCAGCCGCCGGACCCAAACCCAAGAGACCCAGTACTTC.

This clonotype was observed many times. J is TRBJ1-1 and V is TRBV19; 11 bases match TRBD1. Per the germline V gene, CDR1 is LNHDA and CDR2 is SQIVND (reference sequence). V was clipped by 5 bases and J by 4 bases; unmatched bases: 6. The CDR3 consists of 15 residues. The CDR3 DNA reads as TGTGCCAGTAGTCCGCAAGGGACAGGGGGCACTGAAGCTTTCTTT. Its translation: CASSPQGTGGTEAFF.

This clonotype was counted a few times. The chain recombines TRBV14 with TRBJ1-1, with unresolved D. Trimming shortened V by 1 base and J by 12 bases, and 9 bases separated the two germline ends. Germline CDR1 and CDR2: SGHDN and FVKESK. This CDR3 has 11 residues. The CDR3 region has the DNA TGTGCCAGCAGCCAAGGACCGCGTACTTTCTTT. This gives the protein CASSQGPRTFF.

This clonotype has a count of ten or more. V gene TRBV7-2 combines with J gene TRBJ2-7, with D possibly matching TRBD2 (6 bases). Trimming took off 5 bases at V and 4 bases at J, with 21 bases between the two ends. This CDR3 is built from 16 residues. The germline V gene encodes CDR1 SGHTA and CDR2 FQGNSA. CDR3 coding DNA: TGTGCCAGCAGCCGCGGGGCTAGACTAAACTCTTACGAGCAGTACTTC. Amino acid sequence: CASSRGARLNSYEQYF.

This chain links TRBV20-1 with TRBJ2-5, with D perhaps given as TRBD1 or TRBD2 (5 bases each). The V end lost 0 bases, the J end lost 0 bases, and 14 bases lay between the germline ends. This CDR3 comprises 16 residues. The V gene's germline CDR1 is DFQATT and CDR2 SNEGSKA (reference sequence). The CDR3 spells CSARDPGRSHQETQYF. The CDR3, as DNA: TGCAGTGCTAGAGACCCGGGACGGAGCCACCAAGAGACCCAGTACTTC.

This clonotype was counted at least ten times. The chain couples TRBV4-2 to TRBJ1-5, with no clear D. Germline-derived CDR1 and CDR2 are LGHNA and YNFKEQ. V was cut by 1 base and J by 7 bases, with 8 bases left in between. The CDR3 covers 13 residues. CDR3 in amino acids: CASSQGREQPQHF. The CDR3 coding sequence is TGTGCCAGCAGCCAAGGCAGAGAACAGCCCCAGCATTTT.

This clonotype has at least ten counts. This CDR3 reads CASSLAGAHEQFF. The CDR3 DNA reads TGTGCCAGCAGCTTAGCAGGGGCCCATGAGCAGTTCTTC. The V and J genes are TRBV7-2 and TRBJ2-1; TRBD1 might be the D (5 bases). Trimming took 0 bases from V and 8 from J, leaving 8 bases between them. CDR3 length: 13 residues. Germline CDR1 SGHTA, CDR2 FQGNSA.

This clonotype appeared a few times. The chain couples TRBV6-2 or TRBV6-3 to TRBJ1-1, with 7 bases aligning to TRBD1. The CDR3 runs 16 residues. In germline, CDR1 is MNHEY, CDR2 SVGEGT. After removal of 10 bases from V and 0 bases from J, the junction contained 14 bases not matched to a gene. CDR3 amino acids: CATKRGQASLNTEAFF. The CDR3 nucleotides read TGTGCCACCAAGAGAGGACAGGCCTCCCTGAACACTGAAGCTTTCTTT.

Details on this clonotype: This sequence may be a read error, since a much larger clone differs from it by one base. Because the CDR3 is missing its conserved closing phenylalanine or tryptophan, this is likely a read error. The V call is TRBV10-3, the J call TRBJ1-5; the D gene is possibly TRBD1 (5 bases). This CDR3 region has 13 residues. Trimming shortened V by 4 bases and J by 3 bases, and 7 bases separated the two germline ends. The germline V gene has CDR1 ENHRY and CDR2 SYGVKD. CDR3 coding DNA: TGTGCCATCAGTGTGACAGACAATCAGCCCCAGCATATT. Protein product: CAISVTDNQPQHI.

The V call is TRBV12-3 or TRBV12-4, the J call TRBJ2-1; 11 nucleotides match TRBD2. With 5 bases clipped from V and 8 bases from J, the junction kept 8 bases outside the gene matches. This CDR3 has 15 amino acids. The CDR3 region is CASSISGRALHEQFF. In DNA, the CDR3 is TGTGCCAGCAGTATTAGCGGGAGGGCCTTGCATGAGCAGTTCTTC.

The table lists this clonotype with many counts. The rearrangement joins TRBV7-2 to TRBJ1-1; a weak D match, TRBD1 (6 bases). In germline, CDR1 is SGHTA, CDR2 FQGNSA. This CDR3 is 19 amino acids long. Trimming pared 1 base from V and 0 bases from J, leaving 21 bases between. The CDR3 is CASSLVGRGSRFMNTEAFF. The CDR3 DNA follows: TGTGCCAGCAGCTTAGTGGGGAGGGGGAGTAGATTCATGAACACTGAAGCTTTCTTT.

In this sample, this clonotype turned up a few times. The CDR3 protein is CASFVALNTEAFF. For the CDR3, the DNA is TGTGCCAGCTTTGTAGCACTGAACACTGAAGCTTTCTTT. The chain recombines TRBV28 with TRBJ1-1; D unclear. Trimming cost V 8 bases and J 0 bases, with 10 bases left between them. The CDR3 has 13 amino acids. CDR1 MDHEN and CDR2 SYDVKM come from the germline V gene.

This clonotype showed up many times. The chain links TRBV12-3 or TRBV12-4 to TRBJ1-5; the D gene is possibly TRBD1 (5 bases). The CDR3 is made up of 15 amino acids. The ends were cut back, 6 bases at V and 5 bases at J, with 17 bases in the middle. This chain's CDR3 is CASRPGGGWHQPQHF. CDR3 sequence (DNA): TGTGCCAGCAGGCCGGGGGGAGGATGGCATCAGCCCCAGCATTTT.

Many counts were recorded for this clonotype. The chain couples TRBV7-2 to TRBJ1-2; no clear D. Trimming took off 3 bases at V and 5 bases at J, with 13 bases between the two ends. The CDR3 is made up of 14 amino acids. Germline CDR1 SGHTA, CDR2 FQGNSA. This chain's CDR3 is CASSFGLVEYGYTF. CDR3 DNA: TGTGCCAGCAGCTTCGGGTTGGTAGAGTATGGCTACACCTTC.

Concerning this clonotype: This could be a read error, since a much larger clone is one nucleotide away. The chain has TRBV14 and TRBJ1-2; possibly TRBD1 for D (5 bases). From germline, CDR1 is SGHDN and CDR2 FVKESK. The V gene lost 2 bases and the J gene lost 4 bases, with 11 bases spanning the gap. The CDR3 has 14 residues. The CDR3 protein is CASSQIAGSYGYTF. The CDR3 DNA reads as TGTGCCAGCAGCCAAATAGCAGGGAGCTATGGCTACACCTTC.

This clonotype showed up just a few times. The chain is built from TRBV11-3 and TRBJ2-3; D is possibly TRBD1 (6 bases). Trimming removed 1 base at V and 4 bases at J, with 15 bases between. From germline, CDR1 is SGHNT and CDR2 YENEEA. The CDR3 loop spans 16 amino acids. The CDR3 nucleotides are TGTGCCAGCAGCTTAGGACGGTCAGGGGCACCAGATACGCAGTATTTT. Its translation is CASSLGRSGAPDTQYF. The full variable domain, with the rest looked up from reference TRBV11-3 and TRBJ2-3, is EAGVVQSPRYKIIEKKQPVAFWCNPISGHNTLYWYLQNLGQGPELLIRYENEEAVDDSQLPKDRFSAERLKGVDSTLKIQPAELGDSAVYLCASSLGRSGAPDTQYFGPGTRLTVL.